The 26 T cell receptor beta chains below come from one sample, sequenced in a study of human CD8 memory T cell subsets. Preparation of the TCR beta libraries relied on UMI-labeled 5' RACE. For each CDR3 protein, TCRdb gives one entry from its re-call of the 5' RACE reads, without DNA. The sample table sets out fewer than 6,500 distinct CDR3 sequences. Exhausted-like traits marked the TPEX cells, which were CCR7+ PD-1+ TIGIT+ early memory CD8+ T cells. The material sequenced was CD8+ T cells from PBMCs. These receptors were obtained from a human donor in good health.

Frequency places this clonotype as medium-sized (0.01 to 0.1%). The rearrangement uses TRBV6-4 and TRBJ2-3. Germline CDR1 and CDR2: MRHNA and SNTAGT. The CDR3 extends over 14 amino acids. The CDR3 loop is CASSDFPYTDTQYF.

Measured by frequency, this clonotype is medium-sized. The J gene is TRBJ2-5, the V gene TRBV11-2; without DNA, the TCRdb call of TRBD2 cannot be checked. The CDR3 loop spans 16 amino acids. Germline V gene lookup returns CDR1 SGHAT and CDR2 FQNNGV. The CDR3 spells CASSPLAGGYQETQYF.

According to its frequency, this clonotype is large. This chain connects TRBV7-9 to TRBJ2-7; TCRdb lists TRBD1, though no DNA is available to test this call. CDR3 length: 15 residues. CDR1 and CDR2 from the germline V gene are SEHNR and FQNEAQ (reference sequence). CDR3 amino acids: CASSAPGTGGNEQYF.

In terms of frequency, this clonotype is medium-sized. The rearrangement joins TRBV11-2 to TRBJ2-5; checking the TCRdb D call of TRBD2 is not possible without DNA. This CDR3 has 14 residues. CDR1 and CDR2 from the germline V gene are SGHAT and FQNNGV. The CDR3 sequence: CASSLLRAQETQYF.

This clonotype is labeled medium-sized based on frequency. The rearrangement links TRBV12-3 or TRBV12-4 to TRBJ2-7. The CDR3 contains 14 residues. CDR3 loop: CASSPSGLSYEQYF.

This clonotype ranks as medium-sized in terms of frequency. V usage is TRBV6-1 and J usage is TRBJ1-2; there is no DNA to check the TCRdb D call of TRBD1. This CDR3 contains 16 residues. In germline, CDR1 is MNHNS, CDR2 SASEGT. The CDR3 is CASRTSSGPLAYGYTF.

Judged by frequency, this clonotype is medium-sized. The CDR3 here is CASSEGYGNTEAFF. The chain employs TRBV25-1 and TRBJ1-1. Germline V gives CDR1 MGHDK, CDR2 SYGVNS. The CDR3 totals 14 residues.

The genes are TRBV9 and TRBJ2-1; no DNA is available, so the TRBD2 call from TCRdb remains unchecked. The CDR3 covers 16 residues. Germline assignment: CDR1 SGDLS and CDR2 YYNGEE. CDR3 protein: CASSPRLEGLNNEQFF.

By frequency, this clonotype is medium-sized. This chain joins TRBV7-8 and TRBJ2-1; TCRdb reports TRBD1, a call that lacks DNA to check it against. This CDR3 has 15 amino acids. CDR1 SGHVS and CDR2 FQNEAQ come from the germline V gene. CDR3 sequence: CASRSDRGPGDEQFF.

V usage is TRBV10-3 and J usage is TRBJ2-1; TCRdb's D call of TRBD1 is untestable without DNA. CDR3 length: 17 residues. Germline V gene data show CDR1 as ENHRY and CDR2 as SYGVKD. CDR3 region: CASRGEIPGQGYDEQFF.

CDR3 amino acids: CASNQQGAETQYF. The gene calls are TRBV12-3 or TRBV12-4 and TRBJ2-5; TCRdb designates TRBD1, a call that cannot be tested without DNA. The CDR3 contains 13 residues.

The V gene is TRBV7-9, the J gene TRBJ2-7; without DNA, the TCRdb call of TRBD2 cannot be checked. This CDR3 spans 15 amino acids. Germline-derived CDR1 and CDR2 are SEHNR and FQNEAQ (reference sequence). This CDR3 is CASSRTSGGDQEQYF.

J is TRBJ2-7 and V is TRBV20-1; there is no DNA to check the TCRdb D call of TRBD2. Germline V gene data show CDR1 as DFQATT and CDR2 as SNEGSKA (reference sequence). The CDR3 extends over 13 amino acids. The CDR3 spells CSAASIGSYEQYF.

The CDR3 loop is CATSQSTGELFF. The gene calls are TRBV15 and TRBJ2-2. The CDR3 totals 12 residues. From germline, CDR1 is LNHNV and CDR2 YYDKDF (reference sequence). Full variable domain (rest looked up from reference TRBV15 and TRBJ2-2): DAMVIQNPRYQVTQFGKPVTLSCSQTLNHNVMYWYQQKSSQAPKLLFHYYDKDFNNEADTPDNFQSRRPNTSFCFLDIRSPGLGDTAMYLCATSQSTGELFFGEGSRLTVL.

The gene calls are TRBV28 and TRBJ2-7; lacking DNA, the TRBD1 call made by TCRdb goes unchecked. The germline V gene encodes CDR1 MDHEN and CDR2 SYDVKM. The CDR3 has 13 residues. CDR3 loop: CASSLLGAYEQYF.

The chain couples TRBV5-4 to TRBJ2-1; lacking DNA, the TRBD1 call made by TCRdb goes unchecked. Germline CDR1 reads SGHNT; CDR2 reads YYREEE (reference sequence). The CDR3 is made up of 13 amino acids. The CDR3 here is CASSPGAKNEQFF. Filled out from reference TRBV5-4 and TRBJ2-1, the complete variable domain reads ETGVTQSPTHLIKTRGQQVTLRCSSQSGHNTVSWYQQALGQGPQFIFQYYREEENGRGNFPPRFSGLQFPNYSSELNVNALELDDSALYLCASSPGAKNEQFFGPGTRLTVL.

Frequency places this clonotype as medium-sized. The chain combines TRBV5-1 with TRBJ1-1. CDR3 length: 16 residues. Germline CDR1 and CDR2: SGHRS and YFSETQ. The CDR3 sequence: CASSLVPSRGNTEAFF.

The chain employs TRBV30 and TRBJ2-1. The CDR3 is 12 residues long. Germline V gene data show CDR1 as GTSNPN and CDR2 as SVGIG (reference sequence). The CDR3 is CAWSKTYNEQFF.

The V call is TRBV28, the J call TRBJ2-3; there is no DNA to check the TCRdb D call of TRBD2. Germline CDR1 reads MDHEN; CDR2 reads SYDVKM. The CDR3 length is 17 residues. The CDR3 reads CASSLGLAGGSPDTQYF. The full variable domain, with the rest looked up from reference TRBV28 and TRBJ2-3, is DVKVTQSSRYLVKRTGEKVFLECVQDMDHENMFWYRQDPGLGLRLIYFSYDVKMKEKGDIPEGYSVSREKKERFSLILESASTNQTSMYLCASSLGLAGGSPDTQYFGPGTRLTVL.

This chain links TRBV7-9 with TRBJ2-7; as DNA is missing, the TRBD1 call by TCRdb cannot be tested. This CDR3 contains 17 residues. Germline values: CDR1 SEHNR, CDR2 FQNEAQ (reference sequence). CDR3 residues: CASSLFQGGTESDEQYF.

The chain joins TRBV7-2 to TRBJ2-1; checking the TCRdb D call of TRBD2 is not possible without DNA. The CDR3 is 15 residues long. The V gene's germline CDR1 is SGHTA and CDR2 FQGNSA. CDR3 loop: CASSSPRDLKDEQFF.

The J gene is TRBJ2-7, the V gene TRBV21-1. TRBV21-1 is recorded as a pseudogene. The CDR3 spans 21 residues. The CDR3 spells CASSKEVYFAVSDRSSYEQYF.

Judged by frequency, this clonotype is medium-sized. The CDR3 is CASSLANNEQFF. This chain links TRBV5-1 with TRBJ2-1. This CDR3 comprises 12 residues. Per germline, CDR1 SGHRS and CDR2 YFSETQ.

The rearrangement joins TRBV5-1 to TRBJ2-7; TCRdb's D gene call, TRBD2, goes unchecked for lack of DNA. Germline V CDR1 and CDR2: SGHRS, YFSETQ. The CDR3 consists of 15 residues. CDR3: CASSLDGGRAYEQYF.

The rearrangement joins TRBV20-1 to TRBJ2-1. The germline V gene encodes CDR1 DFQATT and CDR2 SNEGSKA (reference sequence). The length of the CDR3 is 14 residues. This CDR3 is CSARDGSSYNEQFF.

The chain is built from TRBV20-1 and TRBJ2-1; the TCRdb D gene call, TRBD2, has no DNA to confirm it. Germline V gene data show CDR1 as DFQATT and CDR2 as SNEGSKA (reference sequence). CDR3 size: 12 residues. CDR3 sequence: CSAQASGREQFF.